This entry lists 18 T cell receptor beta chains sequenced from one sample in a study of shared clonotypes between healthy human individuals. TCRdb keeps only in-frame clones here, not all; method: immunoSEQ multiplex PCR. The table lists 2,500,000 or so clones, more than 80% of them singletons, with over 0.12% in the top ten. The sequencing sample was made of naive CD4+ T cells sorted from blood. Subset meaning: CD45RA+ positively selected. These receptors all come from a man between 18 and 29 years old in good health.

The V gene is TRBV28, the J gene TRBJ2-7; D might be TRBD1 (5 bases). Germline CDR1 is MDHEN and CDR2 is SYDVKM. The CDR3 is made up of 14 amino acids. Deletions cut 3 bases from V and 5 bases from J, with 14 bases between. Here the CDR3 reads CASSFQGADNEQYF. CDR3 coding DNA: TGTGCCAGCAGTTTTCAAGGGGCGGATAACGAGCAGTACTTC. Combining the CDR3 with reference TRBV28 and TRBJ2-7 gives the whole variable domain DVKVTQSSRYLVKRTGEKVFLECVQDMDHENMFWYRQDPGLGLRLIYFSYDVKMKEKGDIPEGYSVSREKKERFSLILESASTNQTSMYLCASSFQGADNEQYFGPGTRLTVT.

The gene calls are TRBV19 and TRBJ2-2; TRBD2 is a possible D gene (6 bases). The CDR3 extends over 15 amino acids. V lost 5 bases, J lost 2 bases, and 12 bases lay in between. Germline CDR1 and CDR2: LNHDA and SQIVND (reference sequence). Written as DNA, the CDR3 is TGTGCCAGTAGTTCTCGGGGGATTAACACCGGGGAGCTGTTTTTT. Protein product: CASSSRGINTGELFF.

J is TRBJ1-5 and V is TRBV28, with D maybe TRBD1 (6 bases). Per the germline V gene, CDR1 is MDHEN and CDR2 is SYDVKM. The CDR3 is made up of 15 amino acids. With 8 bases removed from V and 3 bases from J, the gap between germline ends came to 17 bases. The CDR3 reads CASYGETGYNQPQHF. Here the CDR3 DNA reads TGTGCCAGCTATGGTGAAACAGGGTACAATCAGCCCCAGCATTTT.

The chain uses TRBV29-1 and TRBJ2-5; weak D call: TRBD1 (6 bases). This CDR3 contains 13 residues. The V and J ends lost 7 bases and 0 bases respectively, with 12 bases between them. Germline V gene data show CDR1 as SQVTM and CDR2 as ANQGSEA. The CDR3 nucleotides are TGCAGCGCCTTGGGGGACAACCAAGAGACCCAGTACTTC. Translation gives CSALGDNQETQYF.

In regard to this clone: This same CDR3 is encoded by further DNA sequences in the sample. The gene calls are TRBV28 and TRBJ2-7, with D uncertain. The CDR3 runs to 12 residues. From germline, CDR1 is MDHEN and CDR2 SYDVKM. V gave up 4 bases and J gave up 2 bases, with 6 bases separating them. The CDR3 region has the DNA TGTGCCAGCAGTTCTGGCCCCTACGAGCAGTACTTC. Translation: CASSSGPYEQYF.

CDR3: CASSARGPNTYEQYF. CDR3 sequence (DNA): TGTGCCAGCAGCGCGAGGGGACCGAATACCTACGAGCAGTACTTC. The V call is TRBV5-4, the J call TRBJ2-7; D assignment may be TRBD1 or TRBD2 (5 bases each). Looked up from germline, CDR1 is SGHNT and CDR2 is YYREEE (reference sequence). The CDR3 has 15 amino acids. V was clipped by 4 bases and J by 2 bases, with 16 bases between them.

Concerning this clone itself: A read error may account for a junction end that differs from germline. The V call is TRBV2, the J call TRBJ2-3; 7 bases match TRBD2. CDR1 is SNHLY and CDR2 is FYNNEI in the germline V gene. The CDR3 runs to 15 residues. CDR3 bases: TGTGCCAGCAGGGAAGGGGCGGGAGTTACAGATACGCAGTATTTT. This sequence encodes CASREGAGVTDTQYF.

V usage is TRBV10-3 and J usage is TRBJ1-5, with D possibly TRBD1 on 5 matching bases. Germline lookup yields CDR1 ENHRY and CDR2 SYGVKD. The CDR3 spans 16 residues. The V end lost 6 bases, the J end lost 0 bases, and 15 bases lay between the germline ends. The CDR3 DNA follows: TGTGCCATCAGACGCAGTTTGGGGGATAGCAATCAGCCCCAGCATTTT. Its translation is CAIRRSLGDSNQPQHF.

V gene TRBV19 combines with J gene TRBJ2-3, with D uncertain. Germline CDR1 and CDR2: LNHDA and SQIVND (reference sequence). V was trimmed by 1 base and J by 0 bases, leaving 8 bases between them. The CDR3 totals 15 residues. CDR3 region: CASSIVGSSTDTQYF. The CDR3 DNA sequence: TGTGCCAGTAGTATAGTCGGTTCTAGCACAGATACGCAGTATTTT.

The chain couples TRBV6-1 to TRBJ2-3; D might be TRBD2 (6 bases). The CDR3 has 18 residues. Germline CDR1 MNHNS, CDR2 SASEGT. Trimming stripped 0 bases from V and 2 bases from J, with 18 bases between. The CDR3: CASSEARHAGRPTDTQYF. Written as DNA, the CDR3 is TGTGCCAGCAGTGAAGCGAGGCATGCGGGGAGACCCACAGATACGCAGTATTTT.

The CDR3 DNA is TGTGCCATCAGTGATGTACAGGGGTATGGCTACACCTTC. Translated: CAISDVQGYGYTF. The rearrangement joins TRBV10-3 to TRBJ1-2, with 7 bases fitting TRBD1. Looked up from germline, CDR1 is ENHRY and CDR2 is SYGVKD. This CDR3 is 13 amino acids long. V dropped 3 bases and J dropped 5; count of bases not matched to a gene: 3.

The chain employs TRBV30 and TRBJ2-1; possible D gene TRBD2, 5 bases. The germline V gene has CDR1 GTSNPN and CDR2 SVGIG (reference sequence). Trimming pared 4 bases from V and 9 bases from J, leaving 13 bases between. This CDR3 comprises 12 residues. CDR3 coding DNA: TGTGCCTGGACCGTCGGGGTTGGTGAGCAGTTCTTC. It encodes CAWTVGVGEQFF.

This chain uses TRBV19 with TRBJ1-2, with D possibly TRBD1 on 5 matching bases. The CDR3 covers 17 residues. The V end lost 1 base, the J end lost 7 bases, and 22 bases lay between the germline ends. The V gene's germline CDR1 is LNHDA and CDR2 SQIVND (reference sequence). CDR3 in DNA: TGTGCCAGTAGTATAGCTGGAGACAGTGCCCTTATCGCTGGCTACACCTTC. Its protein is CASSIAGDSALIAGYTF.

CDR3 sequence reads: CASKTGGVNTGELFF. CDR3 coding DNA: TGTGCCAGCAAAACTGGAGGGGTGAACACCGGGGAGCTGTTTTTT. The chain links TRBV6-5 to TRBJ2-2; perhaps TRBD2 as D (6 bases). Per germline, CDR1 MNHEY and CDR2 SVGAGI. This CDR3 is built from 15 residues. Between the trimmed V and J ends, which lost 7 bases and 1 base, there was a span of 13 bases.

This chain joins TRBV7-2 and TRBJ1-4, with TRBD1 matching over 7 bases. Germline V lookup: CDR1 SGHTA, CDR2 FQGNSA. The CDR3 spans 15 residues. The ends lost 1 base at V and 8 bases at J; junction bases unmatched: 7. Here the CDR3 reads CASSLDDRALEKLFF. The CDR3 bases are TGTGCCAGCAGCTTAGACGACAGGGCGTTAGAAAAACTGTTTTTT.

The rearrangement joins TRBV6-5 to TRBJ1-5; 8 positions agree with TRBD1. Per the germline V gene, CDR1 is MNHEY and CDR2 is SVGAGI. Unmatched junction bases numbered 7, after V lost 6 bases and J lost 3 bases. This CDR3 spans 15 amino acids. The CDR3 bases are TGTGCCAGCAGAACCGGGACAGGCTACAATCAGCCCCAGCATTTT. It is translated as CASRTGTGYNQPQHF.

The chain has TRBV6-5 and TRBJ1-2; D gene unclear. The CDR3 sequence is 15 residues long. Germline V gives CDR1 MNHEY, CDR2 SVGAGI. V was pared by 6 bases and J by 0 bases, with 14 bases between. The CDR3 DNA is TGTGCCAGCAGCCGAGGCGGAATAGCTAACTATGGCTACACCTTC. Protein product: CASSRGGIANYGYTF.

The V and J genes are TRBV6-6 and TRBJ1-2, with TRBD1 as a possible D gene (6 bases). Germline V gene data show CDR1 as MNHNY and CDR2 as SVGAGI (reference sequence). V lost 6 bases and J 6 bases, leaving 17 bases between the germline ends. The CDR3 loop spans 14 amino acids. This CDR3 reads CASRPPGTFNGYTF. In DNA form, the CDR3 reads TGTGCCAGCAGACCACCAGGGACATTTAATGGCTACACCTTC.